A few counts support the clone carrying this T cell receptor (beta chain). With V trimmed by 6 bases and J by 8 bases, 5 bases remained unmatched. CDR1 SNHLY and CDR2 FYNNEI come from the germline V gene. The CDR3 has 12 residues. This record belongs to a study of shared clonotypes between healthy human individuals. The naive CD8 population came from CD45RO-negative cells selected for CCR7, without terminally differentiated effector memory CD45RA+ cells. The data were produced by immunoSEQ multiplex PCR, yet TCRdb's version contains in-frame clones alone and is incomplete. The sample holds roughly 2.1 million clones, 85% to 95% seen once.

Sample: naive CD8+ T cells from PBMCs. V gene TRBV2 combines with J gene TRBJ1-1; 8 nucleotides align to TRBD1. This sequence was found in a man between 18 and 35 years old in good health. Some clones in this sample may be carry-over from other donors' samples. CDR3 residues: CASRSGTGEAFF. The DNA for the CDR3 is TGTGCCAGCAGATCCGGGACAGGAGAAGCTTTCTTT.